This TCR beta chain was observed in a study of beta chain features in type 1 diabetes. Expressed TCRB transcripts were sequenced after all isolated RNA was converted to cDNA. Assay used: immunoSEQ multiplex PCR; TCRdb lists only in-frame clones, some missing. The sample records 300,000 to 450,000 clones, around an eighth being singletons. Germline V gene lookup returns CDR1 SGHVS and CDR2 FQNEAQ. The CDR3 contains 15 residues. V was clipped by 0 bases and J by 3 bases, with 12 bases between them. This TCR was recovered from a young man in good health. The rearrangement links TRBV7-8 to TRBJ2-7; D gene uncertain. Sequenced material: naive CD4+ T cells from blood. Here the CDR3 reads CASSLARQRNYEQYF. CDR3 coding DNA: TGTGCCAGCAGCTTAGCCCGACAAAGAAACTACGAGCAGTACTTC.